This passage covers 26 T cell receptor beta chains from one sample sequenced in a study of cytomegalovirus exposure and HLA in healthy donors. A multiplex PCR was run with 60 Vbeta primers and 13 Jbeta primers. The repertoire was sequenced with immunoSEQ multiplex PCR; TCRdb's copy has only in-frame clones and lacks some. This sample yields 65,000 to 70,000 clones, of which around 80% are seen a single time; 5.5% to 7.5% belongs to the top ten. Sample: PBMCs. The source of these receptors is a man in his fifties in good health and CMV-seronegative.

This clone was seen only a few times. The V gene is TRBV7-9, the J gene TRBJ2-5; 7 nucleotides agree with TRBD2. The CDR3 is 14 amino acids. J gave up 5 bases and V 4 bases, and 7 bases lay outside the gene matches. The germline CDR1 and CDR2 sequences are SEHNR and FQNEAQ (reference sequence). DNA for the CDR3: TGTGCCAGCAGCTCTCCGGCGGGGGAGGAGACCCAGTACTTC. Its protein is CASSSPAGEETQYF.

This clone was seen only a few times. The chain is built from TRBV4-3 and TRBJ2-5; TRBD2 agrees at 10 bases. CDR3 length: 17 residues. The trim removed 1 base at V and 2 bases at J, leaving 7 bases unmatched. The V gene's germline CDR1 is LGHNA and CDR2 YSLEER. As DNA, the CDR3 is TGCGCCAGCAGCCAAGCAGGGACTAGCGACTTTCAAGAGACCCAGTACTTC. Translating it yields CASSQAGTSDFQETQYF.

This CDR3 is CASRGDREGNTIYF. DNA of the CDR3: TGTGCCAGCAGGGGGGACAGGGAAGGAAACACCATATATTTT. The V gene is TRBV2, the J gene TRBJ1-3; 9 nucleotides align to TRBD1. This CDR3 has 14 amino acids. V lost 6 bases to trimming and J lost 4 bases; unmatched junction nucleotides: 4. Germline CDR1 and CDR2: SNHLY and FYNNEI.

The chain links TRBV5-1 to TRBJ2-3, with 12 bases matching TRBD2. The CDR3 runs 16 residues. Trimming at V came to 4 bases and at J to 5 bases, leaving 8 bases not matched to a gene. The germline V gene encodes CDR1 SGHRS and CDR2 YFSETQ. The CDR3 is CASSASGRALGDTQYF. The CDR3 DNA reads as TGCGCCAGCAGCGCTAGCGGGAGGGCCTTAGGAGATACGCAGTATTTT.

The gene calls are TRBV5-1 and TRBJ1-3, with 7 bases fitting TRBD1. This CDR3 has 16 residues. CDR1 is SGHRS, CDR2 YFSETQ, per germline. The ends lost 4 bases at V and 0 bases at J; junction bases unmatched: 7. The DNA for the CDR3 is TGCGCCAGCAGCGGAAGGGGACAGCTCTCTGGAAACACCATATATTTT. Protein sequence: CASSGRGQLSGNTIYF.

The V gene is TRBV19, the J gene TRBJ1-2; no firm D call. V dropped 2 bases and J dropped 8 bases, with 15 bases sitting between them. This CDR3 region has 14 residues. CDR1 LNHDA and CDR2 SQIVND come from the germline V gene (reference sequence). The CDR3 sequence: CASSIRWSGEGYTF. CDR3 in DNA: TGTGCCAGTAGTATAAGATGGAGCGGTGAAGGCTACACCTTC.

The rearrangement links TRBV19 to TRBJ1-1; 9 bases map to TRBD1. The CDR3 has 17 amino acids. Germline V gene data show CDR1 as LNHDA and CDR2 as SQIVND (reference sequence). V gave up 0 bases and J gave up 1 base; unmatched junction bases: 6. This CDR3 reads CASSIDPWTGENTEAFF. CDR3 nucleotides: TGTGCCAGTAGTATAGACCCATGGACAGGGGAGAACACTGAAGCTTTCTTT.

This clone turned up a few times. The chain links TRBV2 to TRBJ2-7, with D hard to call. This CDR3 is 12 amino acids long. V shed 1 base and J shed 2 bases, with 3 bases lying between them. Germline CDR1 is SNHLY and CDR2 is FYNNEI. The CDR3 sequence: CASSEGAYEQYF. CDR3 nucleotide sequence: TGTGCCAGCAGTGAAGGAGCCTACGAGCAGTACTTC.

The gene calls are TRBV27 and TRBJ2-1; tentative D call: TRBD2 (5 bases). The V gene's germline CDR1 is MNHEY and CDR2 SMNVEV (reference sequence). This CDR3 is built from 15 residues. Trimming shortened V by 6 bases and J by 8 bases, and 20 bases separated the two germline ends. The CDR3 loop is CASRPRGLLPDEQFF. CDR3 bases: TGTGCCAGCAGGCCCCGGGGTCTCCTCCCTGATGAGCAGTTCTTC.

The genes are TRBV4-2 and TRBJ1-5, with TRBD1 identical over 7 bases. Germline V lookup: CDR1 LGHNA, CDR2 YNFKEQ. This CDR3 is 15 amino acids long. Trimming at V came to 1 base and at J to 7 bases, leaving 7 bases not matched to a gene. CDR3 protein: CASSQGDKGGQPQHF. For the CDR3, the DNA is TGTGCCAGCAGCCAAGGGGACAAAGGGGGCCAGCCCCAGCATTTT.

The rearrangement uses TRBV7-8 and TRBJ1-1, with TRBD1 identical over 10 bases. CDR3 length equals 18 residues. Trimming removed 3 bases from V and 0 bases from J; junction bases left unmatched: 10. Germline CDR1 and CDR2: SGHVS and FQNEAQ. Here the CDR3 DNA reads TGTGCCAGCAGCTTCGTATCCGGGACAGGGGTGATGAACACTGAAGCTTTCTTT. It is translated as CASSFVSGTGVMNTEAFF.

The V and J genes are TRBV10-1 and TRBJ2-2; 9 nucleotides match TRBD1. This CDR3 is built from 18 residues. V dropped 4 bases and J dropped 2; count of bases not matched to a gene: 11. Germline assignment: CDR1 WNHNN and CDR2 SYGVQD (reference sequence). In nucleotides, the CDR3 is TGCGCCAGCAGTGTCTCCACGACGGGACAGGGAAACACCGGGGAGCTGTTTTTT. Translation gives CASSVSTTGQGNTGELFF.

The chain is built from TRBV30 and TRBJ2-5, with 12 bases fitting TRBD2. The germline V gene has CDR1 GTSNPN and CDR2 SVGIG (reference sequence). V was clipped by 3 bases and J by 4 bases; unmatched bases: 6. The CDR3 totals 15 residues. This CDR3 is CAWSSATSGGETQYF. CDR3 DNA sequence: TGTGCCTGGAGCTCCGCGACTAGCGGGGGAGAGACCCAGTACTTC. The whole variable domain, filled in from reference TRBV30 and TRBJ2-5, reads SQTIHQWPATLVQPVGSPLSLECTVEGTSNPNLYWYRQAAGRGLQLLFYSVGIGQISSEVPQNLSASRPQDRQFILSSKKLLLSDSGFYLCAWSSATSGGETQYFGPGTRLLVL.

DNA of the CDR3: TGTGCCAGCGGACCGAGCGGGGGGCGGGAGCAGTACTTC. Protein sequence: CASGPSGGREQYF. The chain recombines TRBV28 with TRBJ2-7, with 9 bases fitting TRBD2. The V segment lost 8 bases and the J segment 7 bases; nucleotides outside the gene matches: 9. This CDR3 is built from 13 residues. Germline CDR1 MDHEN, CDR2 SYDVKM.

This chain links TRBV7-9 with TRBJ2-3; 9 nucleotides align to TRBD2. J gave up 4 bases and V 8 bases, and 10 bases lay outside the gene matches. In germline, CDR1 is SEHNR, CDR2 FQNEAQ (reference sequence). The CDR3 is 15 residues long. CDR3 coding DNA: TGTGCCAGCGGCGGACTAGCGATGTTTGCAGATACGCAGTATTTT. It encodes CASGGLAMFADTQYF. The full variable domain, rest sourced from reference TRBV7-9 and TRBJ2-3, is DTGVSQNPRHKITKRGQNVTFRCDPISEHNRLYWYRQTLGQGPEFLTYFQNEAQLEKSRLLSDRFSAERPKGSFSTLEIQRTEQGDSAMYLCASGGLAMFADTQYFGPGTRLTVL.

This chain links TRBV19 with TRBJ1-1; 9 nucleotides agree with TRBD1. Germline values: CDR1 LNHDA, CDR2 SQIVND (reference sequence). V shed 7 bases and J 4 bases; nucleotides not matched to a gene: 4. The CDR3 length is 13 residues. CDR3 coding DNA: TGTGCCAGTACCGGACAGGGGAGCACTGAAGCTTTCTTT. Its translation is CASTGQGSTEAFF.

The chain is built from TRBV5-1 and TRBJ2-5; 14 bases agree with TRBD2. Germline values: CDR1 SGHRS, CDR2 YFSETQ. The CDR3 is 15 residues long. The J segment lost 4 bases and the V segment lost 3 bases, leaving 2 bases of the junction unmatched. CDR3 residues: CASSSTSGGAETQYF. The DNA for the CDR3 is TGCGCCAGCAGCTCGACTAGCGGGGGGGCAGAGACCCAGTACTTC.

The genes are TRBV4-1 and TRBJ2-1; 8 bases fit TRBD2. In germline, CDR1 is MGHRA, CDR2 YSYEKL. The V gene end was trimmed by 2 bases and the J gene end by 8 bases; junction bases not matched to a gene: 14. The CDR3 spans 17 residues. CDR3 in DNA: TGCGCCAGCAGCCAAAACACCGGGACTAGTATATCGTATGAGCAGTTCTTC. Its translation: CASSQNTGTSISYEQFF.

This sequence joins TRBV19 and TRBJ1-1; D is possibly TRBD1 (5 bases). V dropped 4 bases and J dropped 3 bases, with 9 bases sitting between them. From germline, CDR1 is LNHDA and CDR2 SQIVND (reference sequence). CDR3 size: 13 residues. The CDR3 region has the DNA TGTGCCAGTAGTAAGGACAAAGACACTGAAGCTTTCTTT. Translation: CASSKDKDTEAFF.

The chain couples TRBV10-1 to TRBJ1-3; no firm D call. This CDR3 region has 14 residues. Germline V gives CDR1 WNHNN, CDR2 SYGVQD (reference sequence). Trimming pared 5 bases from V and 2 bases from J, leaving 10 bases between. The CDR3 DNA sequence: TGCGCCAGCAGTATAGACACGACTGGAAACACCATATATTTT. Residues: CASSIDTTGNTIYF.

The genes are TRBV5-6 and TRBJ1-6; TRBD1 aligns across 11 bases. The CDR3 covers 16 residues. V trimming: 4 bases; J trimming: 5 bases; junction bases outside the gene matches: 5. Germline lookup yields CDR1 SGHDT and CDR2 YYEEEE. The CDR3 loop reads CASSGQGQGDNSPLHF. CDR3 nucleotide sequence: TGTGCCAGCAGCGGACAGGGACAGGGGGATAATTCACCCCTCCACTTT.

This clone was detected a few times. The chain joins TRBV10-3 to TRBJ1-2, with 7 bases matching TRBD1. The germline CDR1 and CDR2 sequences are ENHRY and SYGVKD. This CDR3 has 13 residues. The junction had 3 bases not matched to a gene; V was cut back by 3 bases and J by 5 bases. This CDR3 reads CAISEGGSYGYTF. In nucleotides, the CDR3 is TGTGCCATCAGTGAAGGGGGCAGTTATGGCTACACCTTC.

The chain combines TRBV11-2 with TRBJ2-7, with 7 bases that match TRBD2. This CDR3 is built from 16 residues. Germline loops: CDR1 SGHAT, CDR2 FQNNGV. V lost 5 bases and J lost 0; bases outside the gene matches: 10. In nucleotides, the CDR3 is TGTGCCAGCAGCCCATTATTCGGGGGGAACTCCTACGAGCAGTACTTC. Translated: CASSPLFGGNSYEQYF.

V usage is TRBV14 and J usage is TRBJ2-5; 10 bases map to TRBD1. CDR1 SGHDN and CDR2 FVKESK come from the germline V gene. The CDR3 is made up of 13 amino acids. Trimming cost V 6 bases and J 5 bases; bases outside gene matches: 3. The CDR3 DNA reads TGTGCCAGCAGTCCGGACAGGGGGGAGACCCAGTACTTC. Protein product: CASSPDRGETQYF. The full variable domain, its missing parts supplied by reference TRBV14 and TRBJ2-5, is EAGVTQFPSHSVIEKGQTVTLRCDPISGHDNLYWYRRVMGKEIKFLLHFVKESKQDESGMPNNRFLAERTGGTYSTLKVQPAELEDSGVYFCASSPDRGETQYFGPGTRLLVL.

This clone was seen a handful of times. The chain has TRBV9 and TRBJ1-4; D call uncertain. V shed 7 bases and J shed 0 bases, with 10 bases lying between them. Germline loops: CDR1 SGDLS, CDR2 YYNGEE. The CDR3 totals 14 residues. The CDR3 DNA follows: TGTGCCAGCTCTGCAACTGCAACTAATGAAAAACTGTTTTTT. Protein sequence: CASSATATNEKLFF.

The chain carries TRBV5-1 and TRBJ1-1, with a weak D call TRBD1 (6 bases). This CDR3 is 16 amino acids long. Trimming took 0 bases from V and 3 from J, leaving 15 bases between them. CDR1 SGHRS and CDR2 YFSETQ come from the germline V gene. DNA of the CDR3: TGCGCCAGCAGCTTGGGCGGGTATGAGGGGGACACTGAAGCTTTCTTT. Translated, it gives CASSLGGYEGDTEAFF.